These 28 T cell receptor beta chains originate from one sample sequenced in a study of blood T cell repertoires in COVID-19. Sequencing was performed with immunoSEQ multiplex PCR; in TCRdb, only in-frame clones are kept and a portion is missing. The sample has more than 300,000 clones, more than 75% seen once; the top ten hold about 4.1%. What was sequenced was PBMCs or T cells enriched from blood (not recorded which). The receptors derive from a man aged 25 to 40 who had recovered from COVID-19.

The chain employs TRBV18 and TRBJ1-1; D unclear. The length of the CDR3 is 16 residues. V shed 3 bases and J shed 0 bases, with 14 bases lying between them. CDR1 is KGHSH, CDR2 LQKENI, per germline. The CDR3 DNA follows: TGTGCCAGCTCACCGTCCTCAGTATTGGTGAACACTGAAGCTTTCTTT. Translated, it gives CASSPSSVLVNTEAFF.

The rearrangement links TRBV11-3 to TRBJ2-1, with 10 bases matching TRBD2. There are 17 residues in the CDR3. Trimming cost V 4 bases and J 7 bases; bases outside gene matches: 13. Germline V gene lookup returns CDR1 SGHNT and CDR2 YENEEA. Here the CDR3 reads CASSSSIAGGPRNEQFF. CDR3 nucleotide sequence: TGTGCCAGCAGCTCCTCAATAGCGGGAGGCCCTAGAAATGAGCAGTTCTTC.

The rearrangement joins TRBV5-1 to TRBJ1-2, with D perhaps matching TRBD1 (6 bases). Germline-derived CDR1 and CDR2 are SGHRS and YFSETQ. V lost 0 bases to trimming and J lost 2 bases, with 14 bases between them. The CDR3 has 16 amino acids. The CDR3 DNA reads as TGCGCCAGCAGCTTGGCCTATCTAGGACAGAACTATGGCTACACCTTC. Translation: CASSLAYLGQNYGYTF.

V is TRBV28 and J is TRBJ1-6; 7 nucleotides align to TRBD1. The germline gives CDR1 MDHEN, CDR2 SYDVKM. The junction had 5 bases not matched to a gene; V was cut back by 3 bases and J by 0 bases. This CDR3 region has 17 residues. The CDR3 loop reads CASSLPGGFSYNSPLHF. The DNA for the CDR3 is TGTGCCAGCAGTTTGCCAGGGGGGTTCTCCTATAATTCACCCCTCCACTTT.

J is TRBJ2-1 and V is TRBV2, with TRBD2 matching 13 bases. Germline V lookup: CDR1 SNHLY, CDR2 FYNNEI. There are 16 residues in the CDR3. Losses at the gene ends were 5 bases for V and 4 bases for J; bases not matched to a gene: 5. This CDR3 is CASSRLLAGGYNEQFF. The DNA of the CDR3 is TGTGCCAGCAGTCGCCTACTAGCGGGAGGGTACAATGAGCAGTTCTTC.

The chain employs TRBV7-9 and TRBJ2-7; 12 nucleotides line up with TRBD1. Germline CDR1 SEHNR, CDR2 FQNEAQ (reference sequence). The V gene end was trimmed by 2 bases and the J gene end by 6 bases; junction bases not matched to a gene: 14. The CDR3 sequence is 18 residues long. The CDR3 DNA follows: TGTGCCAGCAGCTTATCCGGGACAGGGGGCACTGGAGGGGGCGAGCAGTACTTC. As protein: CASSLSGTGGTGGGEQYF.

The chain's CDR3 is CSVARGMNTEAFF. The CDR3 nucleotides are TGCAGCGTTGCGCGGGGAATGAACACTGAAGCTTTCTTT. The V and J genes are TRBV29-1 and TRBJ1-1; D not certain. The CDR3 runs 13 residues. CDR1 and CDR2 from the germline V gene are SQVTM and ANQGSEA. V lost 4 bases, J lost 0 bases, and 9 bases lay in between. Drawing the rest from reference TRBV29-1 and TRBJ1-1, the complete variable domain is SAVISQKPSRDICQRGTSLTIQCQVDSQVTMMFWYRQQPGQSLTLIATANQGSEATYESGFVIDKFPISRPNLTFSTLTVSNMSPEDSSIYLCSVARGMNTEAFFGQGTRLTVV.

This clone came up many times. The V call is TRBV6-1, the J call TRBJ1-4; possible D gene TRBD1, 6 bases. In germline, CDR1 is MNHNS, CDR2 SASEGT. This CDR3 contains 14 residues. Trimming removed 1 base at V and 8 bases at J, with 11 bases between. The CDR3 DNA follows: TGTGCCAGCAGTGAAGGGACAGCTTGGGAAAAACTGTTTTTT. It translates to CASSEGTAWEKLFF.

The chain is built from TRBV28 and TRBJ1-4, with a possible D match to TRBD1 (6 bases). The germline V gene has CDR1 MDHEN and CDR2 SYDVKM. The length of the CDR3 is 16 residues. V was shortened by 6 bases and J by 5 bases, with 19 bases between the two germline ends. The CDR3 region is CASREWESRGNEKLFF. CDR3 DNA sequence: TGTGCCAGCAGGGAATGGGAGAGCAGGGGAAATGAAAAACTGTTTTTT.

CDR3 in amino acids: CASSTSGMNYNEQFF. The CDR3 DNA follows: TGTGCCAGCAGCACTAGCGGGATGAACTACAATGAGCAGTTCTTC. This chain links TRBV9 with TRBJ2-1, with TRBD2 matching over 10 bases. The germline V gene has CDR1 SGDLS and CDR2 YYNGEE. CDR3 length equals 15 residues. V trimming: 4 bases; J trimming: 3 bases; junction bases outside the gene matches: 4.

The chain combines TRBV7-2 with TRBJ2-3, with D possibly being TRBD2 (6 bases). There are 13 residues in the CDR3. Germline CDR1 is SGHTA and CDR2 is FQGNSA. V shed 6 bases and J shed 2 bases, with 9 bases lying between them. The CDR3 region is CASRAGITDTQYF. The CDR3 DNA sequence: TGTGCCAGCAGGGCGGGGATCACAGATACGCAGTATTTT.

The CDR3 bases are TGCGCCAGCAGTCAATCGCCGGCAGGGGGATCCCCTAACTATGGCTACACCTTC. It translates to CASSQSPAGGSPNYGYTF. The J gene is TRBJ1-2, the V gene TRBV23-1, with 7 nucleotides matching TRBD1. TRBV23-1 is an ORF, with its function uncertain. The ends lost 0 bases at V and 0 bases at J; junction bases unmatched: 10. This CDR3 comprises 18 residues.

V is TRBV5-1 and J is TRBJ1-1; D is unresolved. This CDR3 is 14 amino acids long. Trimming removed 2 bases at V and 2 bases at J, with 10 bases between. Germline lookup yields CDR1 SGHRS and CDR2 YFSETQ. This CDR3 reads CASSLQSYNTEAFF. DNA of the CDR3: TGCGCCAGCAGCTTACAGAGTTATAACACTGAAGCTTTCTTT.

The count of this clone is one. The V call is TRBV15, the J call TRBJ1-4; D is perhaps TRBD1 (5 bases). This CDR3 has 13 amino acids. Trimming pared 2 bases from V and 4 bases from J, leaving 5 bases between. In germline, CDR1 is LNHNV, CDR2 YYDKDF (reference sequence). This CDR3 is CATSRQGNEKLFF. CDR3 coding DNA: TGTGCCACCAGCAGACAGGGTAATGAAAAACTGTTTTTT.

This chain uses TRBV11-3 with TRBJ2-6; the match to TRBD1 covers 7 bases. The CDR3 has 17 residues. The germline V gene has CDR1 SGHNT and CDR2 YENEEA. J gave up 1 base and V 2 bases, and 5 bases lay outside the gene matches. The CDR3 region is CASSLRTGYSGANVLTF. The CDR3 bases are TGTGCCAGCAGCTTACGGACAGGTTATTCTGGGGCCAACGTCCTGACTTTC.

CDR3 in DNA: TGTGCCAGCAGTAGATACAGGAACACTGAAGCTTTCTTT. It encodes CASSRYRNTEAFF. The chain uses TRBV6-5 and TRBJ1-1; D not resolved. CDR3 length: 13 amino acids. In germline, CDR1 is MNHEY, CDR2 SVGAGI. The V gene lost 5 bases and the J gene lost 1 base, with 8 bases spanning the gap.

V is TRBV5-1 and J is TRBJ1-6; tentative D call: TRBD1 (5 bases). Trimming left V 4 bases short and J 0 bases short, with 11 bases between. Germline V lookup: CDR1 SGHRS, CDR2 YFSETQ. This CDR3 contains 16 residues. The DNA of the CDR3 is TGCGCCAGCAGCCGGGACGGGAGCTCCTATAATTCACCCCTCCACTTT. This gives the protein CASSRDGSSYNSPLHF.

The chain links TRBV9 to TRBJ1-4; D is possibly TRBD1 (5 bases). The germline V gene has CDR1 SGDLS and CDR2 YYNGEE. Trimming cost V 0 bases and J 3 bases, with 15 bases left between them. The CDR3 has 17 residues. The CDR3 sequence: CASSVEERRGPNEKLFF. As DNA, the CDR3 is TGTGCCAGCAGCGTAGAGGAACGAAGGGGCCCTAATGAAAAACTGTTTTTT.

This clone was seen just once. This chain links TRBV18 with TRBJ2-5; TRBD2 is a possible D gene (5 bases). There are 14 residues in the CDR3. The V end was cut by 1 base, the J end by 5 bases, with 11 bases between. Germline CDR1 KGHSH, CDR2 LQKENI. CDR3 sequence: CASSPRARVETQYF. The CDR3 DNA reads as TGTGCCAGCTCACCACGGGCGAGGGTGGAGACCCAGTACTTC.

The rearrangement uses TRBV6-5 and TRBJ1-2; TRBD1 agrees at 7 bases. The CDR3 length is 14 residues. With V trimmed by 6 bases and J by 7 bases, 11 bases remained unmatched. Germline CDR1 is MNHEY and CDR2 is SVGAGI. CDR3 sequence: CASRVEGGQSGYTF. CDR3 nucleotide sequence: TGTGCCAGCAGAGTTGAGGGGGGACAGAGTGGCTACACCTTC.

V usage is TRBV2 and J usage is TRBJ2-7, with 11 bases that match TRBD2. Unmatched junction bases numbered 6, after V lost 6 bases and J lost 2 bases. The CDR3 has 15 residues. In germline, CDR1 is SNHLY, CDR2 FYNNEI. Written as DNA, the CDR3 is TGTGCCAGCAGATACCCGGGACTAGCGGCCTACGAGCAGTACTTC. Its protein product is CASRYPGLAAYEQYF.

The CDR3 DNA follows: TGTGCCTGGGCCGGAGGGAGCGGCAACGAGCAGTACTTC. Amino acids: CAWAGGSGNEQYF. The chain carries TRBV30 and TRBJ2-7; perhaps TRBD2 as D (6 bases). CDR1 and CDR2 from the germline V gene are GTSNPN and SVGIG (reference sequence). This CDR3 has 13 residues. Trimming left V 5 bases short and J 5 bases short, with 16 bases between.

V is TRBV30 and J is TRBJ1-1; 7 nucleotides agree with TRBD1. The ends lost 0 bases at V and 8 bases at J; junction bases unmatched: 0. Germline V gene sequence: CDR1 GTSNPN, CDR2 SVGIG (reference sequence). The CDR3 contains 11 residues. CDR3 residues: CAWSVTGEAFF. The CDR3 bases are TGTGCCTGGAGTGTGACAGGGGAAGCTTTCTTT. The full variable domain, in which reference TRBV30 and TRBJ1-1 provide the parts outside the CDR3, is SQTIHQWPATLVQPVGSPLSLECTVEGTSNPNLYWYRQAAGRGLQLLFYSVGIGQISSEVPQNLSASRPQDRQFILSSKKLLLSDSGFYLCAWSVTGEAFFGQGTRLTVV.

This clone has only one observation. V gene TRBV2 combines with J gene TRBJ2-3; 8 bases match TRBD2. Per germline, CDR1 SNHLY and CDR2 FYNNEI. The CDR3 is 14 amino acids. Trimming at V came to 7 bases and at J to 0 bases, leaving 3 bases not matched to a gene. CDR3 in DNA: TGTGCCAGCACTAGCGGGCCTAGCACAGATACGCAGTATTTT. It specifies CASTSGPSTDTQYF.

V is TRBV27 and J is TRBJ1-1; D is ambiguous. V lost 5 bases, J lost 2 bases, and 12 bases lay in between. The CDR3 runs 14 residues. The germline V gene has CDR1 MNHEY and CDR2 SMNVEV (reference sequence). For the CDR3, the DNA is TGTGCCAGCAGTCCTTACATCCATAACACTGAAGCTTTCTTT. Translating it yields CASSPYIHNTEAFF.

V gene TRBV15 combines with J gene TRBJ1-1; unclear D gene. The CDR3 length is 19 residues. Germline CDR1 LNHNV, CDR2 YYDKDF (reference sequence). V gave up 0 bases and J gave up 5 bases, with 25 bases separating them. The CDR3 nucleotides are TGTGCCACCAGCAGAGATCGGAGGAGCGGAGGTGTGGGATCTACTGAAGCTTTCTTT. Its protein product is CATSRDRRSGGVGSTEAFF.

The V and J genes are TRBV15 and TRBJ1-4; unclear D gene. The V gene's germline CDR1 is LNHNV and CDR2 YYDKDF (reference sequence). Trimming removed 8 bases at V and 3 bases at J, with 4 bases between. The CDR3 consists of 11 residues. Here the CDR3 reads CATFANEKLFF. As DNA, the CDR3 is TGTGCCACCTTCGCTAATGAAAAACTGTTTTTT.

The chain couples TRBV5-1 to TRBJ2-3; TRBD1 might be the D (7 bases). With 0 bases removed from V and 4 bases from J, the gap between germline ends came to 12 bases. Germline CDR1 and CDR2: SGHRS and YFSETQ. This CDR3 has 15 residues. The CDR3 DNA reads TGCGCCAGCAGCTTGGCAGGGGGGTACGCAGATACGCAGTATTTT. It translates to CASSLAGGYADTQYF. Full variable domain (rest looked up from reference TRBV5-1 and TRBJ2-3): KAGVTQTPRYLIKTRGQQVTLSCSPISGHRSVSWYQQTPGQGLQFLFEYFSETQRNKGNFPGRFSGRQFSNSRSEMNVSTLELGDSALYLCASSLAGGYADTQYFGPGTRLTVL.